Presented here are 31 T cell receptor beta chains from one specimen sequenced in a study of T cells expressing NK-cell markers (dated by TCRdb to about 2020). The library relied on 5' RACE. This sample was sequenced with an Illumina HiSeq 2000. TCRdb reprocessed the reads, and each CDR3 protein sequence is entered once, without DNA. For this sample, the table gives just under 150,000 distinct CDR3 sequences. The top ten hold roughly 12% of the sample. The material sequenced was blood T cells: a sorted CD56 or NKG2C T cell subset, CD4+ or CD8+ T cells, or bulk PBMC T cells (not recorded which). The source is a man younger than 35 in good health. Donor details come from another sample of the same person, matched by shared clones.

CDR3 region: CASSLNYEQYF. This rearrangement joins TRBV12-3 or TRBV12-4 to TRBJ2-7. CDR3 length equals 11 residues.

V is TRBV7-9 and J is TRBJ2-3; TCRdb's D call of TRBD2 is untestable without DNA. The CDR3 extends over 17 amino acids. Looked up from germline, CDR1 is SEHNR and CDR2 is FQNEAQ (reference sequence). CDR3: CASSPLLAGGITDTQYF.

The chain is built from TRBV5-6 and TRBJ2-5. Germline-derived CDR1 and CDR2 are SGHDT and YYEEEE. The CDR3 is 11 amino acids. The CDR3 protein is CASSFEETQYF.

The CDR3 region is CASSQSGFSGRNNEQFF. The genes are TRBV16 and TRBJ2-1; there is no DNA to check the TCRdb D call of TRBD2. The germline CDR1 and CDR2 sequences are KGHSY and FQNENV. CDR3 length equals 17 residues.

The CDR3 protein is CASSSGGSAYNEQFF. This chain uses TRBV7-6 with TRBJ2-1; the D call from TCRdb, TRBD2, cannot be confirmed without DNA. CDR3 length: 15 residues. The germline V gene encodes CDR1 SGHVS and CDR2 FNYEAQ.

The J gene is TRBJ2-3, the V gene TRBV13; the D call from TCRdb, TRBD1, cannot be confirmed without DNA. This CDR3 region has 18 residues. Germline V gene data show CDR1 as PRHDT and CDR2 as FYEKMQ (reference sequence). The CDR3 reads CASSSGTGGGSVANTQYF.

This chain joins TRBV6-2 or TRBV6-3 and TRBJ2-7; checking the TCRdb D call of TRBD2 is not possible without DNA. Germline CDR1 MNHEY, CDR2 SVGEGT. The length of the CDR3 is 14 residues. CDR3 protein: CASSPLAGDYEQYF.

The V gene is TRBV10-1, the J gene TRBJ2-3; TCRdb picks TRBD1, but there is no DNA to check that call. This CDR3 has 18 residues. Germline V gives CDR1 WNHNN, CDR2 SYGVQD (reference sequence). CDR3 loop: CASSKIPGTGGSTDTQYF.

CDR3 protein: CASSQEPAGTDTQYF. The chain combines TRBV14 with TRBJ2-3; TCRdb outputs TRBD2, but without DNA this stays unchecked. Germline V gene data show CDR1 as SGHDN and CDR2 as FVKESK. The length of the CDR3 is 15 residues.

This chain uses TRBV30 with TRBJ1-1; TCRdb selects TRBD1, and the lack of DNA leaves this call unchecked. The CDR3 consists of 14 residues. CDR1 is GTSNPN, CDR2 SVGIG, per germline (reference sequence). CDR3 sequence: CAWSPGRGDTEAFF.

The J gene is TRBJ2-3, the V gene TRBV5-1. This CDR3 is built from 15 residues. Looked up from germline, CDR1 is SGHRS and CDR2 is YFSETQ. The CDR3 sequence: CASSTGTAAKDTQYF. The full variable domain, with the rest looked up from reference TRBV5-1 and TRBJ2-3, is KAGVTQTPRYLIKTRGQQVTLSCSPISGHRSVSWYQQTPGQGLQFLFEYFSETQRNKGNFPGRFSGRQFSNSRSEMNVSTLELGDSALYLCASSTGTAAKDTQYFGPGTRLTVL.

The chain has TRBV7-6 and TRBJ2-6; TCRdb outputs TRBD2, but without DNA this stays unchecked. Germline V gene sequence: CDR1 SGHVS, CDR2 FNYEAQ. CDR3 length: 16 residues. CDR3 protein: CASSWGPYSGANVLTF. The full variable domain, with the rest looked up from reference TRBV7-6 and TRBJ2-6, is GAGVSQSPRYKVTKRGQDVALRCDPISGHVSLYWYRQALGQGPEFLTYFNYEAQQDKSGLPNDRFSAERPEGSISTLTIQRTEQRDSAMYRCASSWGPYSGANVLTFGAGSRLTVL.

V and J are TRBV4-1 and TRBJ2-1; TCRdb indicates TRBD2, and absent DNA this call remains unverified. This CDR3 region has 15 residues. Germline lookup yields CDR1 MGHRA and CDR2 YSYEKL. CDR3 protein: CASSHLGPTRNEQFF.

The chain uses TRBV27 and TRBJ1-1. CDR3 length: 14 residues. The V gene's germline CDR1 is MNHEY and CDR2 SMNVEV (reference sequence). The CDR3 region is CASSLSAGGTEAFF.

The chain couples TRBV2 to TRBJ2-1. The germline V gene encodes CDR1 SNHLY and CDR2 FYNNEI. The CDR3 runs to 14 residues. This CDR3 reads CATQMESSYNEQFF.

This chain connects TRBV12-3 or TRBV12-4 to TRBJ2-3; TCRdb reports TRBD2, a call that lacks DNA to check it against. This CDR3 spans 17 amino acids. CDR3 sequence: CASSPSRWADIGDTQYF.

This chain links TRBV20-1 with TRBJ2-3; TCRdb returns TRBD2, unconfirmable since there is no DNA. Germline CDR1 reads DFQATT; CDR2 reads SNEGSKA (reference sequence). The CDR3 length is 12 residues. The CDR3 sequence is CSTQRGTDTQYF.

The chain links TRBV29-1 to TRBJ2-1. There are 13 residues in the CDR3. Looked up from germline, CDR1 is SQVTM and CDR2 is ANQGSEA. The CDR3 loop reads CSVEGGRESEQFF.

The chain links TRBV12-3 or TRBV12-4 to TRBJ2-1; checking the TCRdb D call of TRBD1 is not possible without DNA. The CDR3 covers 13 residues. CDR3 protein: CASSPRVGGEQFF.

The chain links TRBV12-3 or TRBV12-4 to TRBJ2-3; the TCRdb call, TRBD2, lacks DNA for checking. The CDR3 sequence is 14 residues long. CDR3 sequence reads: CASSHSGMDDTQYF.

This chain connects TRBV6-5 to TRBJ2-2. CDR3 length: 14 amino acids. From germline, CDR1 is MNHEY and CDR2 SVGAGI. This CDR3 reads CASSLVENTGELFF.

V and J are TRBV6-2 or TRBV6-3 and TRBJ1-2; lacking DNA, the TRBD1 call made by TCRdb goes unchecked. Germline CDR1 is MNHEY and CDR2 is SVGEGT. The CDR3 consists of 13 residues. The CDR3 sequence: CASSQRDSYGYTF.

This chain uses TRBV5-4 with TRBJ2-5; the D call of TRBD1 rests on TCRdb alone, since no DNA is present to check it. Germline V gives CDR1 SGHNT, CDR2 YYREEE (reference sequence). The CDR3 spans 16 residues. The CDR3 is CASTYLDRIDQETQYF. Full variable domain (missing parts from reference TRBV5-4 and TRBJ2-5): ETGVTQSPTHLIKTRGQQVTLRCSSQSGHNTVSWYQQALGQGPQFIFQYYREEENGRGNFPPRFSGLQFPNYSSELNVNALELDDSALYLCASTYLDRIDQETQYFGPGTRLLVL.

Here the CDR3 reads CASADTGPYEQYF. The V gene is TRBV28, the J gene TRBJ2-7. Germline assignment: CDR1 MDHEN and CDR2 SYDVKM. The CDR3 contains 13 residues.

This chain uses TRBV24-1 with TRBJ2-5. Looked up from germline, CDR1 is KGHDR and CDR2 is SFDVKD. The length of the CDR3 is 12 residues. CDR3 sequence: CATSRTQETQYF.

The rearrangement joins TRBV18 to TRBJ2-3; checking the TCRdb D call of TRBD2 is not possible without DNA. Germline V lookup: CDR1 KGHSH, CDR2 LQKENI. There are 15 residues in the CDR3. The CDR3 sequence: CASSPPGLGTDTQYF.

The chain recombines TRBV3-1 with TRBJ2-5; TCRdb proposes TRBD1, but this gene call is untestable without DNA. The germline CDR1 and CDR2 sequences are LGHDT and YNNKEL (reference sequence). This CDR3 is 16 amino acids long. CDR3: CASSLSKQGIQETQYF.

This chain links TRBV6-1 with TRBJ2-1; TCRdb picks TRBD1, but there is no DNA to check that call. CDR1 and CDR2 from the germline V gene are MNHNS and SASEGT. This CDR3 spans 14 amino acids. CDR3 loop: CASSPAAGSNEQFF.

This rearrangement joins TRBV12-3 or TRBV12-4 to TRBJ2-3; checking the TCRdb D call of TRBD1 is not possible without DNA. The CDR3 has 16 amino acids. The CDR3 sequence: CASSLGTQTGTDTQYF.

The V and J genes are TRBV15 and TRBJ2-1; TCRdb designates TRBD1, a call that cannot be tested without DNA. Germline CDR1 LNHNV, CDR2 YYDKDF (reference sequence). The CDR3 is made up of 12 amino acids. The chain's CDR3 is CATSREGEEPFF.

The J gene is TRBJ1-2, the V gene TRBV29-1; TCRdb outputs TRBD1, but without DNA this stays unchecked. The germline CDR1 and CDR2 sequences are SQVTM and ANQGSEA. This CDR3 has 12 residues. CDR3 sequence reads: CSVEAGTPGYTF.